The 16 T cell receptor beta chains below come from one sample, sequenced in a study of T cell changes during pregnancy in multiple sclerosis. Repertoires were generated with immunoSEQ multiplex PCR, while TCRdb's copy carries only in-frame clones and drops some. In the table there are around 95,000 clones, 80% to 95% of which are singletons. The sequencing here drew on peripheral blood, taken after pregnancy. The receptor set was obtained from a female donor with multiple sclerosis, enrolled in a pregnancy study.

Written as DNA, the CDR3 is TGCAGCGTTGAGGTTAGCGGGGGGGCCGTTTTTCCAGATACGCAGTATTTT. Protein sequence: CSVEVSGGAVFPDTQYF. This chain uses TRBV29-1 with TRBJ2-3; 11 nucleotides line up with TRBD2. Germline loops: CDR1 SQVTM, CDR2 ANQGSEA. V shed 3 bases and J 4 bases; nucleotides not matched to a gene: 12. CDR3 length: 17 amino acids.

The chain combines TRBV5-1 with TRBJ1-1; D is unresolved. The length of the CDR3 is 15 residues. Germline V CDR1 and CDR2: SGHRS, YFSETQ. V lost 0 bases and J lost 4, with 13 bases in between. The CDR3, as DNA: TGCGCCAGCAGCTTGGGGCGAACGGGAGCCACTGAAGCTTTCTTT. Translating gives CASSLGRTGATEAFF. The variable domain in full, with the rest retrieved from reference TRBV5-1 and TRBJ1-1, is KAGVTQTPRYLIKTRGQQVTLSCSPISGHRSVSWYQQTPGQGLQFLFEYFSETQRNKGNFPGRFSGRQFSNSRSEMNVSTLELGDSALYLCASSLGRTGATEAFFGQGTRLTVV.

V gene TRBV6-1 combines with J gene TRBJ2-7; the D gene is possibly TRBD1 (6 bases). The V end lost 3 bases, the J end lost 2 bases, and 14 bases lay between the germline ends. The germline CDR1 and CDR2 sequences are MNHNS and SASEGT. The CDR3 runs to 15 residues. The CDR3 DNA is TGTGCCAGCAGTGAGTTCGTGGACAGCGCCTACGAGCAGTACTTC. This codes for CASSEFVDSAYEQYF.

This rearrangement joins TRBV7-9 to TRBJ2-5, with a tentative D call TRBD1 (5 bases). Germline values: CDR1 SEHNR, CDR2 FQNEAQ (reference sequence). Between the trimmed V and J ends, which lost 2 bases and 1 base, there was a span of 11 bases. The CDR3 consists of 15 residues. The CDR3 is CASSLRGRSQETQYF. CDR3 nucleotide sequence: TGTGCCAGCAGCTTAAGGGGCAGATCCCAAGAGACCCAGTACTTC.

The chain employs TRBV11-3 and TRBJ1-6, with 11 bases lining up with TRBD1. J was trimmed by 11 bases and V by 5 bases; bases with no gene match: 11. The CDR3 runs 16 residues. CDR1 is SGHNT, CDR2 YENEEA, per germline. The CDR3 spells CASSLGQGARGAPLHF. Here the CDR3 DNA reads TGTGCCAGCAGCCTCGGACAGGGGGCGCGGGGTGCACCCCTCCACTTT.

This clone was seen once. DNA of the CDR3: TGCGCCAGCAGCCAATCCGACTGGCCAGATACGCAGTATTTT. This gives the protein CASSQSDWPDTQYF. The chain couples TRBV4-1 to TRBJ2-3; the D is unclear. This CDR3 is built from 14 residues. Germline loops: CDR1 MGHRA, CDR2 YSYEKL. Trimming cost V 2 bases and J 4 bases, with 10 bases left between them.

The chain employs TRBV30 and TRBJ1-5; no clear D. The CDR3 length is 14 residues. Germline V lookup: CDR1 GTSNPN, CDR2 SVGIG (reference sequence). The ends were cut back, 5 bases at V and 0 bases at J, with 11 bases in the middle. CDR3 in amino acids: CAWAGSDSNQPQHF. CDR3 in DNA: TGTGCCTGGGCCGGCAGCGATAGCAATCAGCCCCAGCATTTT.

CDR3 loop: CASSPREGYEQYF. The CDR3 coding sequence is TGTGCCAGCAGCCCACGAGAGGGTTACGAGCAGTACTTC. The rearrangement links TRBV7-2 to TRBJ2-7, with a weak D call TRBD2 (5 bases). The V gene lost 5 bases and the J gene lost 4 bases, with 12 bases spanning the gap. This CDR3 is built from 13 residues. Germline CDR1 and CDR2: SGHTA and FQGNSA.

This chain uses TRBV18 with TRBJ2-1; D gene uncertain. The germline V gene encodes CDR1 KGHSH and CDR2 LQKENI. With 4 bases removed from V and 1 base from J, the gap between germline ends came to 14 bases. The CDR3 extends over 16 amino acids. Here the CDR3 reads CASSLPGVRSYNEQFF. The CDR3 region has the DNA TGTGCCAGCTCACTGCCGGGTGTTCGGTCCTACAATGAGCAGTTCTTC.

This clone has just a few counts. The chain couples TRBV6-1 to TRBJ1-6, with D perhaps matching TRBD1 (5 bases). The CDR3 totals 13 residues. CDR1 and CDR2 from the germline V gene are MNHNS and SASEGT. Trimming stripped 8 bases from V and 9 bases from J, with 14 bases between. CDR3 bases: TGTGCCAGCTCCTCGGGGAGGGGTTCACCCCTCCACTTT. This encodes CASSSGRGSPLHF.

This chain uses TRBV2 with TRBJ1-2, with 7 bases that match TRBD1. CDR1 and CDR2 from the germline V gene are SNHLY and FYNNEI. The CDR3 is 15 residues long. V gave up 4 bases and J gave up 3 bases; unmatched junction bases: 8. CDR3 coding DNA: TGTGCCAGCAGTGGACAGGGCTTAAGGGACTATGGCTACACCTTC. Amino acids: CASSGQGLRDYGYTF.

The chain links TRBV18 to TRBJ1-5; D remains ambiguous. This CDR3 region has 15 residues. Between the trimmed V and J ends, which lost 6 bases and 1 base, there was a span of 13 bases. The germline V gene has CDR1 KGHSH and CDR2 LQKENI. For the CDR3, the DNA is TGTGCCAGCTCCTCAAGGGCGGGGAGCAATCAGCCCCAGCATTTT. It codes for CASSSRAGSNQPQHF.

The V call is TRBV30, the J call TRBJ2-3; the D is unclear. The CDR3 consists of 14 residues. The V gene's germline CDR1 is GTSNPN and CDR2 SVGIG (reference sequence). The V end lost 4 bases, the J end lost 0 bases, and 11 bases lay between the germline ends. CDR3 protein: CAWTVGRSTDTQYF. The CDR3 nucleotides are TGTGCCTGGACGGTGGGCAGGAGCACAGATACGCAGTATTTT.

This chain uses TRBV19 with TRBJ1-1, with D hard to call. This CDR3 comprises 15 residues. V gave up 5 bases and J gave up 1 base, with 14 bases separating them. Germline V gives CDR1 LNHDA, CDR2 SQIVND (reference sequence). The CDR3 spells CASSPRGRRNTEAFF. DNA for the CDR3: TGTGCCAGTAGTCCCCGTGGCAGAAGGAACACTGAAGCTTTCTTT.

This chain uses TRBV6-5 with TRBJ1-2; D uncertain. The V gene lost 0 bases and the J gene lost 8 bases, with 13 bases spanning the gap. This CDR3 has 14 amino acids. Germline CDR1 MNHEY, CDR2 SVGAGI. The CDR3: CASSYSAGGDGYTF. DNA for the CDR3: TGTGCCAGCAGTTACTCCGCGGGCGGTGACGGCTACACCTTC.

The chain carries TRBV27 and TRBJ1-5, with D uncertain. The ends were cut back, 0 bases at V and 2 bases at J, with 8 bases in the middle. The CDR3 is made up of 15 amino acids. Germline V gene lookup returns CDR1 MNHEY and CDR2 SMNVEV (reference sequence). This chain's CDR3 is CASSLSAGGNQPQHF. The CDR3 coding sequence is TGTGCCAGCAGTTTATCAGCCGGGGGCAATCAGCCCCAGCATTTT.